Listed below are T cell receptor beta chains from one sample, sequenced in a study of cytomegalovirus exposure and HLA in healthy donors. Here immunoSEQ multiplex PCR was the method, and the copy in TCRdb shows in-frame clones only, minus some. The sample consists of 75,000 to 95,000 clones, around four fifths of them appearing once. The sequencing input was PBMCs. The receptors here all came from a woman between 18 and 29 years old in good health and CMV-seropositive. Both conserved end residues are part of each CDR3. Each record gives: V gene, J gene, D gene, clone size, CDR3 protein, CDR3 DNA. A D gene is named only where the DNA matches it firmly. Clone size is given for some rows only: seen once, a few or many times, or a class if the clone is expanded.

V: TRBV14; J: TRBJ1-1; D: TRBD1; size: .; CDR3: CASSRDRGLQNTEAFF; DNA: TGTGCCAGCAGCCGGGACAGGGGGCTTCAGAACACTGAAGCTTTCTTT
V: TRBV4-1; J: TRBJ1-2; D: TRBD1; size: .; CDR3: CASSQEGGQGDYGYTF; DNA: TGCGCCAGCAGCCAAGAGGGGGGACAGGGCGACTATGGCTACACCTTC
V: TRBV10-2; J: TRBJ1-2; D: TRBD1; size: .; CDR3: CASSPGTGYYGYTF; DNA: TGCGCCAGCAGTCCCGGGACAGGCTATTATGGCTACACCTTC
V: TRBV5-1; J: TRBJ2-5; D: .; size: .; CDR3: CASSPTAGQETQYF; DNA: TGCGCCAGCAGCCCGACGGCGGGGCAAGAGACCCAGTACTTC
V: TRBV29-1; J: TRBJ1-1; D: TRBD1; size: .; CDR3: CSVNGQGGAEAGNTEAFF; DNA: TGCAGCGTTAACGGACAGGGCGGCGCGGAGGCTGGAAACACTGAAGCTTTCTTT
V: TRBV9; J: TRBJ2-6; D: .; size: .; CDR3: CASSTRRVGANVLTF; DNA: TGTGCCAGCAGCACACGCAGGGTTGGGGCCAACGTCCTGACTTTC
V: TRBV28; J: TRBJ2-3; D: TRBD2; size: .; CDR3: CASSPGGLAGGQSSGTQYF; DNA: TGTGCCAGCAGTCCTGGAGGACTAGCGGGAGGGCAAAGCTCAGGTACGCAGTATTTT
V: TRBV4-1; J: TRBJ1-2; D: .; size: .; CDR3: CASSQQGNYGYTF; DNA: TGCGCCAGCAGCCAACAGGGAAACTATGGCTACACCTTC
V: TRBV4-1; J: TRBJ2-7; D: .; size: .; CDR3: CASSQVDRRGEQYF; DNA: TGCGCCAGCAGCCAAGTAGACAGGAGAGGCGAGCAGTACTTC
V: TRBV13; J: TRBJ1-2; D: .; size: .; CDR3: CASSAIGNPYNYGYTF; DNA: TGTGCCAGCAGCGCGATCGGGAATCCTTACAACTATGGCTACACCTTC
V: TRBV6-5; J: TRBJ1-5; D: TRBD1; size: .; CDR3: CASRSDRGNQPQHF; DNA: TGTGCCAGCAGGTCGGACAGGGGCAATCAGCCCCAGCATTTT
V: TRBV6-5; J: TRBJ2-3; D: .; size: .; CDR3: CASRPQGTSTDTQYF; DNA: TGTGCCAGCAGGCCCCAGGGTACTAGCACAGATACGCAGTATTTT
V: TRBV19; J: TRBJ1-2; D: TRBD1; size: .; CDR3: CASSIDQRQGAGYTF; DNA: TGTGCCAGTAGTATAGATCAGCGGCAGGGGGCTGGCTACACCTTC
V: TRBV13; J: TRBJ1-2; D: .; size: .; CDR3: CASSSRGRGYTF; DNA: TGTGCCAGCAGCTCCAGGGGCCGGGGCTACACCTTC
V: TRBV5-1; J: TRBJ2-7; D: TRBD1; size: .; CDR3: CASSSIQGSEQYF; DNA: TGCGCCAGCAGCTCAATACAGGGGTCAGAGCAGTACTTC
V: TRBV4-1; J: TRBJ2-4; D: .; size: .; CDR3: CASSHPPRGSKNIQYF; DNA: TGCGCCAGCAGCCATCCCCCTCGGGGGTCCAAAAACATTCAGTACTTC
V: TRBV28; J: TRBJ2-2; D: TRBD2; size: .; CDR3: CASSLSGLAGLGELFF; DNA: TGTGCCAGCAGTTTAAGCGGACTAGCGGGGCTGGGGGAGCTGTTTTTT
V: TRBV5-6; J: TRBJ2-3; D: TRBD2; size: .; CDR3: CASNLRGLAGGDTQYF; DNA: TGTGCCAGCAACCTGAGGGGACTAGCGGGGGGCGATACGCAGTATTTT
V: TRBV5-1; J: TRBJ1-4; D: .; size: once; CDR3: CASSVSPGFGEKLFF; DNA: TGCGCCAGCAGCGTGTCGCCCGGGTTTGGTGAAAAACTGTTTTTT
V: TRBV5-6; J: TRBJ1-3; D: .; size: .; CDR3: CASSLWSNSGNTIYF; DNA: TGTGCCAGCAGCTTGTGGAGCAACTCTGGAAACACCATATATTTT
V: TRBV28; J: TRBJ2-7; D: .; size: once; CDR3: CASSQGIINEQYF; DNA: TGTGCCAGCAGCCAGGGGATTATTAACGAGCAGTACTTC
V: TRBV1; J: TRBJ1-2; D: .; size: .; CDR3: CTSSRPARDRGNYGYTF; DNA: TGCACCAGCAGCCGCCCAGCCCGGGACAGGGGAAACTATGGCTACACCTTC
V: TRBV5-1; J: TRBJ1-6; D: .; size: .; CDR3: CASSLGDRQAPEAPLHF; DNA: TGCGCCAGCAGCTTGGGTGATAGACAGGCCCCTGAGGCACCCCTCCACTTT
V: TRBV4-1; J: TRBJ1-1; D: .; size: few; CDR3: CASSQVVNTEAFF; DNA: TGCGCCAGCAGCCAAGTAGTGAACACTGAAGCTTTCTTT
V: TRBV5-6; J: TRBJ2-5; D: TRBD2; size: .; CDR3: CASSLGLAGGVTQYF; DNA: TGTGCCAGCAGCTTGGGACTAGCGGGAGGGGTGACCCAGTACTTC
V: TRBV7-8; J: TRBJ1-1; D: .; size: once; CDR3: CASSPNRSGQPEAFF; DNA: TGTGCCAGCAGCCCGAACAGGTCGGGTCAACCTGAAGCTTTCTTT
V: TRBV5-6; J: TRBJ2-7; D: .; size: .; CDR3: CASSLGGSTYEQYF; DNA: TGTGCCAGCAGCTTGGGAGGCAGCACCTACGAGCAGTACTTC
V: TRBV7-2; J: TRBJ1-5; D: TRBD1; size: .; CDR3: CASSLVDFTPTGARQPQHF; DNA: TGTGCCAGCAGCTTAGTCGATTTCACCCCGACAGGGGCGAGGCAGCCCCAGCATTTT
V: TRBV7-3; J: TRBJ2-7; D: TRBD1; size: few; CDR3: CASSSGQGASYEQYF; DNA: TGTGCCAGCAGCTCGGGACAGGGGGCCTCCTACGAGCAGTACTTC
V: TRBV28; J: TRBJ1-4; D: .; size: .; CDR3: CASSQTGFDEKLFF; DNA: TGTGCCAGCAGCCAGACAGGTTTTGATGAAAAACTGTTTTTT
V: TRBV7-9; J: TRBJ2-5; D: .; size: .; CDR3: CASSFGAGVETQYF; DNA: TGTGCCAGCAGCTTTGGGGCCGGCGTAGAGACCCAGTACTTC
V: TRBV5-1; J: TRBJ1-1; D: .; size: .; CDR3: CASSLGGVEAFF; DNA: TGCGCCAGCAGCTTGGGGGGGGTAGAAGCTTTCTTT
V: TRBV6-6; J: TRBJ1-5; D: .; size: few; CDR3: CASSHHNSNQPQHF; DNA: TGTGCCAGCAGCCACCACAACAGCAATCAGCCCCAGCATTTT
V: TRBV20-1; J: TRBJ1-2; D: .; size: .; CDR3: CSATESYGYTF; DNA: TGCAGTGCAACTGAATCTTATGGCTACACCTTC
V: TRBV18; J: TRBJ1-1; D: .; size: .; CDR3: CASSRSRGATEAFF; DNA: TGTGCCAGCTCACGGTCAAGGGGTGCCACTGAAGCTTTCTTT
V: TRBV5-8; J: TRBJ1-6; D: .; size: .; CDR3: CASSLWGAGGNSPLHF; DNA: TGTGCCAGCAGCTTGTGGGGCGCGGGGGGAAATTCACCCCTCCACTTT